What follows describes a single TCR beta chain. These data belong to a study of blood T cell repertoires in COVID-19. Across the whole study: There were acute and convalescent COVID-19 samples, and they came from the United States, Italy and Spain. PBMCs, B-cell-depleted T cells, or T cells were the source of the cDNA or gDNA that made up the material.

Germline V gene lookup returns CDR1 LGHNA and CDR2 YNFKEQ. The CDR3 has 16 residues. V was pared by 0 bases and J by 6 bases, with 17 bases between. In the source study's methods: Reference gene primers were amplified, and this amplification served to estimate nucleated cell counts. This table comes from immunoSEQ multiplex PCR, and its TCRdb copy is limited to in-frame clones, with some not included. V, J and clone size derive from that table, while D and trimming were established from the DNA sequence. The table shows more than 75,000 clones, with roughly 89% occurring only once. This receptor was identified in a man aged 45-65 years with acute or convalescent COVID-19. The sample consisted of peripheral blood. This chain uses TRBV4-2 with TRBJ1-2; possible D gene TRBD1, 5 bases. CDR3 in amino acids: CASSQDLGRVRNGYTF. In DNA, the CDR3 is TGTGCCAGCAGCCAAGATTTAGGCAGGGTAAGGAATGGCTACACCTTC.